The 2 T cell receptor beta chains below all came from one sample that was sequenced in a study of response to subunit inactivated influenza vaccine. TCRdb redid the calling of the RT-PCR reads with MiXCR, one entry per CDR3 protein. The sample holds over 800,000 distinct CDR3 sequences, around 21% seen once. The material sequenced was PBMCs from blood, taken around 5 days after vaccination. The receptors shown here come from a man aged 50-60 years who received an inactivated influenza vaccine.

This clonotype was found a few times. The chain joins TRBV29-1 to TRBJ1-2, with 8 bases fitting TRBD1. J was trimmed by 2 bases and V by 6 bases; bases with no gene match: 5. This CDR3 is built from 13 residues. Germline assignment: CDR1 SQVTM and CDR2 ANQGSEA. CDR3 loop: CSVGTGRNYGYTF. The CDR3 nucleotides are TGCAGCGTAGGGACAGGAAGAAACTATGGCTACACCTTC.

As DNA, the CDR3 is TGTGCCAGCAGCCCAACAGGGTTTGGTAATGAAAAACTGTTTTTT. Protein product: CASSPTGFGNEKLFF. This chain connects TRBV7-9 to TRBJ1-4; D might be TRBD1 (6 bases). CDR3 size: 15 residues. CDR1 and CDR2 (germline): SEHNR, FQNEAQ (reference sequence). V was cut by 5 bases and J by 4 bases, with 14 bases left in between.